This T cell receptor beta chain originates from a study of shared clonotypes between healthy human individuals. Findings of the study overall: It was expected that sequencing depth would affect clonotype sharing among donors. In a handful of donors, around 5.5% of naive CD4 clonotypes appeared in common.

The ends were cut back, 0 bases at V and 4 bases at J, with 10 bases in the middle. CDR1 is SGDLS, CDR2 YYNGEE, per germline. The CDR3 has 15 amino acids. A remark on this clone: Its specificity is unknown. At the DNA level, this CDR3 is encoded by other sequences in the same sample as well.

Libraries were prepared by immunoSEQ multiplex PCR; TCRdb keeps only in-frame clonotypes and omits some of them. The sample shows 600,000 or so clones, approximately 96% of them seen only once. Naive CD8 cells, CD45RO-negative and positively selected for CCR7, excluded terminally differentiated effector memory CD45RA+ cells. V usage is TRBV9 and J usage is TRBJ2-2, with a possible D match to TRBD2 (6 bases). Specimen: naive CD8+ T cells sorted from blood. This TCR was recovered from a woman in her twenties or thirties in good health. CDR3 amino acids: CASSVGGGSTGELFF. CDR3 nucleotides: TGTGCCAGCAGCGTAGGAGGAGGGTCCACCGGGGAGCTGTTTTTT.